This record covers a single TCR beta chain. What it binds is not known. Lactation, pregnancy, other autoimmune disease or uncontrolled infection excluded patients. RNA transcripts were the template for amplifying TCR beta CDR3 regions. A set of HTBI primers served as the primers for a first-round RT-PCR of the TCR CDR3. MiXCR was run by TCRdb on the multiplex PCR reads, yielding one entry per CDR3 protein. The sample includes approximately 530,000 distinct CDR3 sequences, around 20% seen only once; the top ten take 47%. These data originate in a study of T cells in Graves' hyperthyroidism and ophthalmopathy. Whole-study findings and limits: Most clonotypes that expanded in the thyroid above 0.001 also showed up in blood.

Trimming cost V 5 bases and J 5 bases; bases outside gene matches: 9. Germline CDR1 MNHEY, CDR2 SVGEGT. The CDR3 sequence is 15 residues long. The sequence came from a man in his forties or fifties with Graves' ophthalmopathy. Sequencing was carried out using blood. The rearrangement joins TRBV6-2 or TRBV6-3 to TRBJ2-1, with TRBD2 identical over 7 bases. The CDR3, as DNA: TGTGCCAGCAGTCTAGCGGCTTTCCCCCACAATGAGCAGTTCTTC. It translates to CASSLAAFPHNEQFF.